Presented here are 15 T cell receptor beta chains from one specimen sequenced in a study of T-cell reconstitution after alpha-beta-depleted transplantation in children listed by TCRdb under 2016. The library was built by means of PCR. TCRdb names Illumina HiSeq 2500 as the instrument used. To normalize quantification of the TCRbeta repertoire, the TCR libraries were built with molecular barcoding that relied on unique molecular identifiers. TCRdb cleaned the public reads at Q25 with fastp, built clones with MiXCR and kept in-frame beta chains. Entries are consolidated by CDR3 protein sequence, retaining the most common genes and DNA. Present in this sample are some 240,000 distinct CDR3 sequences, around 9.7% of which were seen just once. Of the sample, roughly 5.1% falls within the top ten clones. Sequencing was performed on PBMCs from the stem cell graft donor, taken from the stem cell graft. All receptors derive from a human donor who donated a stem cell graft to a child with SCID.

At least ten counts were recorded for this clonotype. The gene calls are TRBV5-1 and TRBJ2-5, with D possibly matching TRBD2 (5 bases). This CDR3 comprises 14 residues. V gave up 6 bases and J gave up 0 bases, with 12 bases separating them. The germline V gene encodes CDR1 SGHRS and CDR2 YFSETQ. CDR3 coding DNA: TGCGCCAGCACAGTCGGGGTACACCAAGAGACCCAGTACTTC. It codes for CASTVGVHQETQYF.

This clonotype was recorded at least ten times. The chain is built from TRBV6-2 or TRBV6-3 and TRBJ2-6; D unclear. The CDR3 has 15 amino acids. The germline V gene encodes CDR1 MNHEY and CDR2 SVGEGT. V was pared by 6 bases and J by 6 bases, with 15 bases between. The CDR3 region has the DNA TGTGCCAGCAGCCGACCGACACGATCGGCCAACGTCCTGACTTTC. It encodes CASSRPTRSANVLTF.

This clonotype has ten or more counts. CDR3 coding DNA: TGCGCCAGCAGCTTCGCCCAGGGATCAGGAAACACCATATATTTT. This codes for CASSFAQGSGNTIYF. The genes are TRBV5-1 and TRBJ1-3; D perhaps matches TRBD1 (5 bases). CDR3 length: 15 residues. Trimming left V 2 bases short and J 4 bases short, with 13 bases between. The germline gives CDR1 SGHRS, CDR2 YFSETQ.

This clonotype was recorded at least ten times. The gene calls are TRBV20-1 and TRBJ1-1; perhaps TRBD1 as D (6 bases). The CDR3 covers 16 residues. Trimming removed 3 bases from V and 4 bases from J, with 21 bases in between. Per the germline V gene, CDR1 is DFQATT and CDR2 is SNEGSKA (reference sequence). CDR3 residues: CSARVPQGKGGTEAFF. In nucleotides, the CDR3 is TGCAGTGCTAGGGTTCCCCAGGGGAAGGGTGGCACTGAAGCTTTCTTT.

This clonotype has a count of ten or more. This chain connects TRBV20-1 to TRBJ2-5, with a tentative D call TRBD1 (6 bases). The CDR3 spans 14 residues. From germline, CDR1 is DFQATT and CDR2 SNEGSKA (reference sequence). Trimming removed 0 bases from V and 1 base from J, with 9 bases in between. CDR3 in amino acids: CSARDRRGQETQYF. The CDR3 nucleotides are TGCAGTGCTAGAGACCGCAGGGGCCAAGAGACCCAGTACTTC.

This clonotype occurred a few times. J is TRBJ2-2 and V is TRBV20-1; D is possibly TRBD1 (7 bases). The CDR3 is 14 amino acids. Trimming pared 5 bases from V and 3 bases from J, leaving 13 bases between. Germline assignment: CDR1 DFQATT and CDR2 SNEGSKA (reference sequence). The CDR3 loop is CSAPRDRDTGELFF. The CDR3 DNA follows: TGCAGTGCTCCGCGGGACAGAGACACCGGGGAGCTGTTTTTT.

This clonotype was seen many times. V usage is TRBV7-9 and J usage is TRBJ1-2, with 7 bases aligning to TRBD1. Germline values: CDR1 SEHNR, CDR2 FQNEAQ (reference sequence). The CDR3 consists of 15 residues. Germline trimming cut 1 base from V and 7 bases from J; bases unmatched to any gene: 9. The chain's CDR3 is CASSLEKGQPAGYTF. CDR3 DNA: TGTGCCAGCAGCTTAGAGAAGGGACAGCCGGCTGGCTACACCTTC.

This clonotype was counted many times. The chain joins TRBV20-1 to TRBJ1-1, with a weak D call TRBD1 (6 bases). The CDR3 sequence is 12 residues long. From germline, CDR1 is DFQATT and CDR2 SNEGSKA (reference sequence). CDR3 sequence reads: CSVGHMNTEAFF. For the CDR3, the DNA is TGCAGCGTGGGACATATGAACACTGAAGCTTTCTTT.

There are many counts of this clonotype. This chain links TRBV3-1 with TRBJ2-1; 10 bases are a match to TRBD2. Germline V gene lookup returns CDR1 LGHDT and CDR2 YNNKEL (reference sequence). The CDR3 spans 15 residues. V trimming: 5 bases; J trimming: 4 bases; junction bases outside the gene matches: 5. The CDR3 coding sequence is TGTGCCAGCAGCTCCTTAGCGGGGGGATACAATGAGCAGTTCTTC. Translation gives CASSSLAGGYNEQFF.

At least ten counts were recorded for this clonotype. This chain connects TRBV4-3 to TRBJ1-3, with D possibly TRBD1 on 6 matching bases. The CDR3 consists of 17 residues. Between the trimmed V and J ends, which lost 3 bases and 0 bases, there was a span of 15 bases. Per germline, CDR1 LGHNA and CDR2 YSLEER. The CDR3 sequence: CASSHAEDRFSGNTIYF. CDR3 coding DNA: TGCGCCAGCAGCCACGCTGAGGACAGATTCTCTGGAAACACCATATATTTT.

At least ten counts were recorded for this clonotype. The V and J genes are TRBV6-5 and TRBJ1-6; maybe TRBD1 (5 bases). The CDR3 loop spans 15 amino acids. Looked up from germline, CDR1 is MNHEY and CDR2 is SVGAGI. Trimming removed 2 bases at V and 7 bases at J, with 12 bases between. The CDR3 is CASSYSGTTNSPLHF. CDR3 in DNA: TGTGCCAGCAGTTACAGTGGGACCACAAATTCACCCCTCCACTTT.

This clonotype appeared many times. The genes are TRBV18 and TRBJ2-5; no clear D. The germline CDR1 and CDR2 sequences are KGHSH and LQKENI. Trimming stripped 2 bases from V and 5 bases from J, with 6 bases between. The CDR3 spans 12 residues. Here the CDR3 DNA reads TGTGCCAGCTCACCAGACGCCGAGACCCAGTACTTC. Translating gives CASSPDAETQYF.

This sequence joins TRBV28 and TRBJ1-2; D is perhaps TRBD1 (6 bases). Trimming removed 5 bases from V and 8 bases from J, with 24 bases in between. The germline V gene encodes CDR1 MDHEN and CDR2 SYDVKM. The CDR3 totals 16 residues. The CDR3, as DNA: TGTGCCAGCAGTCTCCGTCCACGCCAGGGGTCCATGGGCTACACCTTC. Translating gives CASSLRPRQGSMGYTF.

This clonotype was observed at least ten times. The gene calls are TRBV9 and TRBJ2-1, with 10 bases identical to TRBD2. The trim removed 6 bases at V and 2 bases at J, leaving 11 bases unmatched. CDR1 SGDLS and CDR2 YYNGEE come from the germline V gene. The CDR3 extends over 17 amino acids. The CDR3 DNA follows: TGTGCCAGCACTCCTCCTAGCGGGGGCCCTACCTACAATGAGCAGTTCTTC. Translation: CASTPPSGGPTYNEQFF. Full variable domain (missing parts from reference TRBV9 and TRBJ2-1): DSGVTQTPKHLITATGQRVTLRCSPRSGDLSVYWYQQSLDQGLQFLIQYYNGEERAKGNILERFSAQQFPDLHSELNLSSLELGDSALYFCASTPPSGGPTYNEQFFGPGTRLTVL.

The sample holds many counts of this clonotype. The chain is built from TRBV20-1 and TRBJ2-2; 8 bases match TRBD2. Germline V gene lookup returns CDR1 DFQATT and CDR2 SNEGSKA (reference sequence). The CDR3 is 14 amino acids. With V trimmed by 4 bases and J by 5 bases, 6 bases remained unmatched. The CDR3 DNA sequence: TGCAGTGCTACAGCGGGGGTTGAGACCGGGGAGCTGTTTTTT. This translates into CSATAGVETGELFF.